This TCR beta chain emerged from a study of blood T cell repertoires in COVID-19. Across the whole study: Samples came from the United States, Italy and Spain, spanning acute and convalescent COVID-19. Nucleic acid was either cDNA or gDNA, and it came from T cells, B-cell-depleted T cells, or PBMCs.

Original analysis: The authors estimated nucleated cell counts from reference gene primer amplification. Sequencing was performed with immunoSEQ multiplex PCR; in TCRdb, only in-frame clones are kept and a portion is missing. That table is the source of V, J and clone size, and D and trimming were worked out from the DNA. Of about 99,000 clones in the sample, 84% are singletons; the top ten hold just under 2%. The ends were cut back, 2 bases at V and 0 bases at J, with 8 bases in the middle. The CDR3 runs 14 residues. This sequence was found in a man between 65 and 85 years old with active or convalescent COVID-19. The chain couples TRBV23-1 to TRBJ2-7, with a weak D call TRBD1 (6 bases). TRBV23-1 is placed among ORFs of uncertain function. The sequenced sample consisted of peripheral blood. CDR3 sequence reads: CASSQTGSSYEQYF. The CDR3 DNA reads as TGCGCCAGCAGTCAAACAGGGAGCTCCTACGAGCAGTACTTC.